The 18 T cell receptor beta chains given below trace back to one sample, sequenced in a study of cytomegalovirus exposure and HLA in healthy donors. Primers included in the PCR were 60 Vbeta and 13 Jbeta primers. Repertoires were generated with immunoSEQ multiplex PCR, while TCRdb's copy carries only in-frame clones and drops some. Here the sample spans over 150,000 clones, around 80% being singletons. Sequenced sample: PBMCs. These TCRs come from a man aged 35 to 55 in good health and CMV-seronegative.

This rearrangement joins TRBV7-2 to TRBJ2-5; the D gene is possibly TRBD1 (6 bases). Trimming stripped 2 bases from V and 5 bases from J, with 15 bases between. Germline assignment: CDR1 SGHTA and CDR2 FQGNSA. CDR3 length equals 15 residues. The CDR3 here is CASSLLQGRGETQYF. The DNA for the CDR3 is TGTGCCAGCAGCTTACTACAGGGACGCGGGGAGACCCAGTACTTC.

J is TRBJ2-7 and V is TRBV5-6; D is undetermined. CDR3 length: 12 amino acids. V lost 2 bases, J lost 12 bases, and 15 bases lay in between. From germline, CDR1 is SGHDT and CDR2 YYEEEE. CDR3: CASSFSNRLLYF. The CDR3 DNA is TGTGCCAGCAGCTTTTCGAACCGACTTTTGTACTTC.

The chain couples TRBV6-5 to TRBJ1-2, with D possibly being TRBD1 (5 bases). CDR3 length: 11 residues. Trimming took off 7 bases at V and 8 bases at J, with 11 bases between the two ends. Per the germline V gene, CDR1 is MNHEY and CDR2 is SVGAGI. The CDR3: CASNGAEGYTF. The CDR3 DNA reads TGTGCCAGCAATGGGGCTGAAGGCTACACCTTC.

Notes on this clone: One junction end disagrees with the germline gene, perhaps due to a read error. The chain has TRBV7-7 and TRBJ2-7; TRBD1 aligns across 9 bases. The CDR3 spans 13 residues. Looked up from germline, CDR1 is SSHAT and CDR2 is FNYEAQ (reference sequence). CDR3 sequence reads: CASSLGTGTEQYF. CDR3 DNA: TGTGCTAGCAGCTTAGGGACAGGGACAGAGCAGTACTTC.

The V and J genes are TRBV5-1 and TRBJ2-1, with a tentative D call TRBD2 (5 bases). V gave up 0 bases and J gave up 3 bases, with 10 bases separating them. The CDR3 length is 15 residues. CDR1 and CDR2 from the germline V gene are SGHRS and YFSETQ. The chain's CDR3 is CASSLVPGNYNEQFF. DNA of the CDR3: TGCGCCAGCAGCTTGGTTCCGGGGAACTACAATGAGCAGTTCTTC.

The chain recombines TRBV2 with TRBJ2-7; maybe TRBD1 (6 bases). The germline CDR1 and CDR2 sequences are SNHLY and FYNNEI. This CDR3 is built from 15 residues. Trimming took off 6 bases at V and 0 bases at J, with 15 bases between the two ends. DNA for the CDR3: TGTGCCAGCAGGACTTACAGGGACAACTCCTACGAGCAGTACTTC. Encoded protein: CASRTYRDNSYEQYF.

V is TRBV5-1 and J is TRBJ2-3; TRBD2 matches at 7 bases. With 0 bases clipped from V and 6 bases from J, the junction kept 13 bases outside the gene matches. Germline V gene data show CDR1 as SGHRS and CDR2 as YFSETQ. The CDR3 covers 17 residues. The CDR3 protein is CASSLAGAGSSLDTQYF. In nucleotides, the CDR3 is TGCGCCAGCAGCTTGGCGGGAGCGGGATCCTCTTTGGATACGCAGTATTTT.

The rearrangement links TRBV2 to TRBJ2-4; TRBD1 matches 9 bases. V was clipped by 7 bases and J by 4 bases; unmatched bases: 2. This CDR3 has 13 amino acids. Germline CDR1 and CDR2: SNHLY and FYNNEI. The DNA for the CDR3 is TGTGCCAGCAACGGACAGGGGAAAAACATTCAGTACTTC. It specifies CASNGQGKNIQYF. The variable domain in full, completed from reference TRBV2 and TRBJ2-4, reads EPEVTQTPSHQVTQMGQEVILRCVPISNHLYFYWYRQILGQKVEFLVSFYNNEISEKSEIFDDQFSVERPDGSNFTLKIRSTKLEDSAMYFCASNGQGKNIQYFGAGTRLSVL.

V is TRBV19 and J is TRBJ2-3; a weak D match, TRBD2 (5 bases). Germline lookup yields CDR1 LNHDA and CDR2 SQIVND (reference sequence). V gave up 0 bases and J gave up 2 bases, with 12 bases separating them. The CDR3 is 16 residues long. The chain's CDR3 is CASSIDVGGDTDTQYF. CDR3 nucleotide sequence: TGTGCCAGTAGTATAGATGTCGGAGGTGACACAGATACGCAGTATTTT.

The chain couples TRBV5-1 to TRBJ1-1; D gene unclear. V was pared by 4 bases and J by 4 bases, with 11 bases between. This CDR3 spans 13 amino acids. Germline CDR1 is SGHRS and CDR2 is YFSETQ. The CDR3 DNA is TGCGCCAGCAGCCCTACGGGGTCCACTGAAGCTTTCTTT. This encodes CASSPTGSTEAFF.

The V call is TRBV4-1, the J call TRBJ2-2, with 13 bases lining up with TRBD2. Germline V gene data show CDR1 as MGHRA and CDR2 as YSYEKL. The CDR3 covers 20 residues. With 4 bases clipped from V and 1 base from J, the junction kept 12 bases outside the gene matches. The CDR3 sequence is CASSPTSGGATPMNTGELFF. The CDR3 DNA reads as TGCGCCAGCAGCCCAACTAGCGGGGGGGCCACCCCCATGAACACCGGGGAGCTGTTTTTT.

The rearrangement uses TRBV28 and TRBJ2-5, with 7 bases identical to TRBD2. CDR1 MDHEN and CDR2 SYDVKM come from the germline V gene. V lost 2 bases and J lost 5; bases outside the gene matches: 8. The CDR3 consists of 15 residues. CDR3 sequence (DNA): TGTGCCAGCAGTTTACCTGTCGGGGGGATTGAGACCCAGTACTTC. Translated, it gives CASSLPVGGIETQYF.

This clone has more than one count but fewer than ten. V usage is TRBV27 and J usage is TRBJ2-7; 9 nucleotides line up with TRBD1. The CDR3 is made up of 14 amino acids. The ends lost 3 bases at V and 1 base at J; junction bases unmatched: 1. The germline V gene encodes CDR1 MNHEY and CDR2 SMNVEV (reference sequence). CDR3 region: CASSFGQGSYEQYF. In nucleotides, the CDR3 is TGTGCCAGCAGTTTCGGACAGGGGTCCTACGAGCAGTACTTC.

The CDR3 loop reads CASSLASGNQPQHF. The CDR3 DNA reads TGTGCCAGCAGCTTGGCTAGCGGCAATCAGCCCCAGCATTTT. This chain uses TRBV5-8 with TRBJ1-5; D unresolved. Germline V gives CDR1 SGHTS, CDR2 YDEGEE. The CDR3 has 14 amino acids. V gave up 0 bases and J gave up 2 bases, with 6 bases separating them.

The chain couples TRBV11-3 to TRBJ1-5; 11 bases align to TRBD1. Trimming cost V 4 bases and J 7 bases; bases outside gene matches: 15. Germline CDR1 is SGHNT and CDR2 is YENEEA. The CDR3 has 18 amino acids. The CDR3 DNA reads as TGTGCCAGCAGCTACATTTCGGGACAGGGGGATAATTGGCAGCCCCAGCATTTT. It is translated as CASSYISGQGDNWQPQHF.

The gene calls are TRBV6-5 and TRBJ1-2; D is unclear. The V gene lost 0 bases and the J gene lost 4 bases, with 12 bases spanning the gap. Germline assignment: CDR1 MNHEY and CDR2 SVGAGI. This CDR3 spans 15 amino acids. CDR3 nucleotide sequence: TGTGCCAGCAGTTACTCGATTGGAGGCGGCTATGGCTACACCTTC. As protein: CASSYSIGGGYGYTF.

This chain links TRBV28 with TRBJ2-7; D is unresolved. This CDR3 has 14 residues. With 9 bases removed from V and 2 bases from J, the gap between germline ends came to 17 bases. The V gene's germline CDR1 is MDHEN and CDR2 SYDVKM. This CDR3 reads CASYTNTFPYEQYF. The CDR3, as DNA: TGTGCCAGTTATACTAACACTTTTCCCTACGAGCAGTACTTC. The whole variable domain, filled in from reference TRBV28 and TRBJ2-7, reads DVKVTQSSRYLVKRTGEKVFLECVQDMDHENMFWYRQDPGLGLRLIYFSYDVKMKEKGDIPEGYSVSREKKERFSLILESASTNQTSMYLCASYTNTFPYEQYFGPGTRLTVT.

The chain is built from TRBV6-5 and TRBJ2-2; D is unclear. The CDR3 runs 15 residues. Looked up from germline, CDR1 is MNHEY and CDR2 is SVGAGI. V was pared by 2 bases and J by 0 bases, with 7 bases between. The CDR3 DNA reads TGTGCCAGCAGTTACAGTGACACGAACACCGGGGAGCTGTTTTTT. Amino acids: CASSYSDTNTGELFF.